This is a list of T cell receptor beta chains from one sample in a study of T cells in Graves' hyperthyroidism and ophthalmopathy. TCRdb itself ran the multiplex PCR reads through MiXCR, one entry per CDR3 protein. This sample has hundreds of thousands of distinct CDR3 sequences, with about a sixth found just once. Input material: blood. The origin of the receptors is a woman under 30 with Graves' hyperthyroidism. The CDR3 runs from the conserved cysteine through the conserved F or W. The order of the fields is V gene, clone size, D gene, J gene, CDR3 DNA, CDR3 protein. A D gene is named only where the DNA matches it firmly. A clone size is listed for some rows: how often the clone was seen (once, few, many), or a class if it is expanded.

>TRBV7-8|many|-|TRBJ2-1
TGTGCCAGCAGCCGTGGGACAACCAATTCCTACAATGAGCAGTTCTTC
CASSRGTTNSYNEQFF
>TRBV6-2/TRBV6-3|few|TRBD1|TRBJ2-7
TGTGCCAGCAGTTACTCCGCGGACAGGCCGACCTACGAGCAGTACTTC
CASSYSADRPTYEQYF
>TRBV30|many|-|TRBJ2-1
TGTGCCTGGGGGTTTGCGGGACCGACGGTAAATGAGCAGTTCTTC
CAWGFAGPTVNEQFF
>TRBV2|many|-|TRBJ2-1
TGTGCCAGCAGTGAAATGGGGGCCGGGGGCTACAATGAGCAGTTCTTC
CASSEMGAGGYNEQFF
>TRBV4-1|-|-|TRBJ1-5
TGCGCCAGCAGGGGCTCGGACAGCAACAATCAGCCCCAGCATTTT
CASRGSDSNNQPQHF
>TRBV4-3|-|-|TRBJ1-2
TGCGCCAGCAGCCGTCGGGGGGCGCAACGCTATGGCTACACCTTC
CASSRRGAQRYGYTF
>TRBV18|few|TRBD1|TRBJ1-2
TGTGCCAGCTCACCACCCGCTACAGGGGATGGCTACACCTTC
CASSPPATGDGYTF
>TRBV2|-|-|TRBJ2-7
TGTGCCAGCAGGGTGAACGGAGGACAGCTGGGCTACGAGCAGTACTTC
CASRVNGGQLGYEQYF
>TRBV4-2|few|-|TRBJ2-2
TGTGCCAGCAGCCACGGTGGGAGTGGTAGCTTTAACACCGGGGAGCTGTTTTTT
CASSHGGSGSFNTGELFF
>TRBV7-3|-|-|TRBJ2-3
TGTGCCGGCAGCTTAAGCCGCGAAGATACGCAGTATTTT
CAGSLSREDTQYF
>TRBV20-1|few|TRBD2|TRBJ2-1
TGCAGCCTCGGACTAGCGGGACTAAGATCTTACAGTGAGCAGTTCTTC
CSLGLAGLRSYSEQFF
>TRBV2|many|-|TRBJ2-5
TGTGCCAGCTCATTGGTAGCACAAAAGGGAGAGACCCAGTACTTC
CASSLVAQKGETQYF
>TRBV20-1|many|-|TRBJ1-2
TGCAGTGCTAGAGAGGGGGCGCCTGGTGGCTACACCTTC
CSAREGAPGGYTF
>TRBV2|many|TRBD1|TRBJ1-1
TGTGCCAGCAGTTCGGACAGGGGGAACACTGAAGCTTTCTTT
CASSSDRGNTEAFF
>TRBV12-3/TRBV12-4|many|-|TRBJ2-3
TGTGCCAGCAGTTTAGGTTTGGCGGGCCGCACAGATACGCAGTATTTT
CASSLGLAGRTDTQYF
>TRBV2|many|-|TRBJ2-7
TGTGCCAGCAGTGTCCGGCGAGAGGGAGGCGAGCAGTACTTC
CASSVRREGGEQYF
>TRBV5-5|-|-|TRBJ2-7
TGTGCCAGCAGCTTACCCCCCCTGGAGGAGCAGTACTTC
CASSLPPLEEQYF
>TRBV5-5|many|-|TRBJ1-5
TGTGCCAGCAGCTTGGTCAGGGTGGGTCAGCCCCAGCATTTT
CASSLVRVGQPQHF
>TRBV29-1|few|-|TRBJ2-5
TGCAGCGTTTTTGGGGGGGCGGGGGAGACCCAGTACTTC
CSVFGGAGETQYF
>TRBV29-1|few|TRBD2|TRBJ2-7
TGCACCGCGAAGGCGGGAGGCAACGAGCAGTACTTC
CTAKAGGNEQYF
>TRBV3-1|many|TRBD1|TRBJ1-1
TGTGCCAGCAGCCAAGATAGGGGGCTTGAAGCTTTCTTT
CASSQDRGLEAFF
>TRBV12-3/TRBV12-4|-|TRBD2|TRBJ2-2
TGTGCCAGCAGTCACGAGCTAGCGGGAGCGAACACCGGGGAGCTGTTTTTT
CASSHELAGANTGELFF
>TRBV29-1|few|-|TRBJ2-1
TGCAGCGTTGAAGTTGATGGTTTGATAGGGACTGAGCAGTTCTTC
CSVEVDGLIGTEQFF
>TRBV3-1|-|-|TRBJ2-5
TGTGCCAGCAGCCCAGGCTGGCCCGGCTCCCCTCCGGACTTC
CASSPGWPGSPPDF
>TRBV14|-|-|TRBJ2-1
TGTGCCAGCAGCCACCTGGGGCCGAGGGATGAGCAGTTCTTC
CASSHLGPRDEQFF
>TRBV20-1|few|-|TRBJ1-2
TGCAGTGCTGGACAACAGGGTACTGGCTACACCTTC
CSAGQQGTGYTF
>TRBV11-2|many|-|TRBJ2-4
TGTGCCAGCAGCCACCGTGGCATTCAGTACTTC
CASSHRGIQYF
>TRBV20-1|many|TRBD1|TRBJ2-1
TGCAGTGCTATACCGAAAGACAGGGGGCGCGGCAATGAGCAGTTCTTC
CSAIPKDRGRGNEQFF
>TRBV5-1|-|-|TRBJ2-5
TGCGCCAGCAGTCCCGGGACCTCTGAAGAGACCCAGTACTTC
CASSPGTSEETQYF
>TRBV12-3/TRBV12-4|many|TRBD2|TRBJ2-5
TGTGCCAGCAGTGGGACTAGCGGGGTCCCAGAGACCCAGTACTTC
CASSGTSGVPETQYF
>TRBV20-1|few|TRBD1|TRBJ1-3
TGCAGTGCGCGACAGGGAGACACCATATATTTT
CSARQGDTIYF
>TRBV7-2|many|-|TRBJ2-3
TGTGCCAGCAGCCCCGGCCGGGCAACAGATACGCAGTATTTT
CASSPGRATDTQYF
>TRBV28|many|TRBD2|TRBJ2-1
TGTGCCAGCAGTCCTTCGGGACTAGTTAATAATGAGCAGTTCTTC
CASSPSGLVNNEQFF
>TRBV27|-|-|TRBJ2-4
TGTGCCAGCAGTTGGGACAACAAAAACATTCAGTACTTC
CASSWDNKNIQYF
>TRBV11-2|-|-|TRBJ1-1
TGTGCCAGCAGCTTTCCGGGGGCGAGGACTGAAGCTTTCTTT
CASSFPGARTEAFF
>TRBV12-3/TRBV12-4|few|-|TRBJ1-2
TGTGCCAGCAGTTTAGGGGGCGGAGGGGTTAGCTATGGCTACACCTTC
CASSLGGGGVSYGYTF
>TRBV12-5|few|-|TRBJ2-3
TGTGCTAGTGGTTTGGTGTACCCAGATACGCAGTATTTT
CASGLVYPDTQYF
>TRBV3-1|-|TRBD2|TRBJ2-2
TGTGCCAGCAGCCAAGATGGGCTCAGACTAGCGGGGGGGCCTCGGACCGGGGAGCTGTTTTTT
CASSQDGLRLAGGPRTGELFF
>TRBV5-1|few|TRBD2|TRBJ2-1
TGCGCCAGCAGCTTGGAACGGGGGGGCCGGGATGAGCAGTTCTTC
CASSLERGGRDEQFF
>TRBV2|many|-|TRBJ2-4
TGTGCCAGCAAAGGGGGGACAGTCAATAACATTCAGTACTTC
CASKGGTVNNIQYF
>TRBV2|many|-|TRBJ2-5
TGTGCCAGCTGCGAGTTAGAGACCCAGTACTTC
CASCELETQYF
>TRBV12-3/TRBV12-4|many|-|TRBJ1-4
TGTGCCAGCAGCTCAAGGCGATGGCCAGAGGAAAAACTGTTTTTT
CASSSRRWPEEKLFF
>TRBV7-7|few|-|TRBJ1-6
TGTGCTAGCAGCCTTAGGGAAGGTGGTAATTCACCCCTCCACTTT
CASSLREGGNSPLHF
>TRBV7-9|many|TRBD2|TRBJ2-2
TGTGCCAGCCCACCCTCGCTAGCGGGCACGAACACCGGGGAGCTGTTTTTT
CASPPSLAGTNTGELFF
>TRBV20-1|many|-|TRBJ2-7
TGCAGCGCTAGAGATAGGAGGAAGAGCTCCTACGAGCAGTACTTC
CSARDRRKSSYEQYF